These 28 T cell receptor beta chains share one sample of origin, sequenced in a study of T cells in Graves' hyperthyroidism and ophthalmopathy. Amplified regions were TCR beta CDR3 sequences from RNA transcripts. First-round RT-PCR targeting the TCR CDR3 was performed with the HTBI primer set. One entry per CDR3 protein, called by TCRdb with MiXCR from the multiplex PCR reads. The data contain approximately 700,000 distinct CDR3 sequences, around 17% of them singletons. Sample: blood. These TCRs come from a man younger than 30 with Graves' hyperthyroidism.

This clonotype was found many times. The J gene is TRBJ2-7, the V gene TRBV2; 9 positions agree with TRBD1. The CDR3 length is 13 residues. Per the germline V gene, CDR1 is SNHLY and CDR2 is FYNNEI. V lost 10 bases, J lost 5 bases, and 9 bases stayed unmatched. CDR3 sequence: CAINRDRVHEQYF. CDR3 DNA: TGTGCCATTAACCGGGACAGGGTCCACGAGCAGTACTTC.

This clonotype turned up a few times. The chain's CDR3 is CASSYPPLAAQEETQYF. For the CDR3, the DNA is TGTGCCAGCAGCTATCCCCCCCTAGCGGCTCAGGAAGAGACCCAGTACTTC. The chain uses TRBV7-9 and TRBJ2-5, with 7 bases fitting TRBD2. The CDR3 runs to 17 residues. V was clipped by 4 bases and J by 3 bases; unmatched bases: 14. CDR1 and CDR2 from the germline V gene are SEHNR and FQNEAQ (reference sequence).

The gene calls are TRBV10-3 and TRBJ2-7, with 11 positions matching TRBD2. The germline V gene has CDR1 ENHRY and CDR2 SYGVKD. With V trimmed by 6 bases and J by 5 bases, 9 bases remained unmatched. CDR3 length equals 15 residues. CDR3 residues: CAIRGSGRGKDEQYF. The CDR3 nucleotides read TGTGCCATCAGGGGTAGCGGGAGGGGGAAGGACGAGCAGTACTTC.

This rearrangement joins TRBV20-1 to TRBJ1-2; D is unresolved. The CDR3 length is 17 residues. V lost 0 bases and J 1 base, leaving 18 bases between the germline ends. CDR1 DFQATT and CDR2 SNEGSKA come from the germline V gene (reference sequence). The CDR3 coding sequence is TGCAGTGCTAGAGAAATGACACGGCCGTTTCTTAACTATGGCTACACCTTC. This codes for CSAREMTRPFLNYGYTF.

The chain couples TRBV18 to TRBJ1-3; 12 bases map to TRBD1. Germline CDR1 KGHSH, CDR2 LQKENI. The CDR3 is 19 residues long. Germline trimming cut 3 bases from V and 0 bases from J; bases unmatched to any gene: 9. CDR3 sequence (DNA): TGTGCCAGCTCACCCCCCGGGACAGGGGGCTTTAACTCTGGAAACACCATATATTTT. As protein: CASSPPGTGGFNSGNTIYF.

The sample holds many counts of this clonotype. The genes are TRBV20-1 and TRBJ2-1; D may be TRBD1 (5 bases). The V and J ends lost 1 base and 9 bases respectively, with 13 bases between them. Germline lookup yields CDR1 DFQATT and CDR2 SNEGSKA (reference sequence). The CDR3 runs 13 residues. The chain's CDR3 is CSARGGLRGEQFF. The DNA of the CDR3 is TGCAGTGCTAGAGGGGGCCTAAGGGGTGAGCAGTTCTTC.

This clonotype was counted many times. This chain links TRBV6-1 with TRBJ2-1; D possibly corresponds to TRBD2 (6 bases). CDR1 MNHNS and CDR2 SASEGT come from the germline V gene. V lost 7 bases and J 4 bases, leaving 23 bases between the germline ends. This CDR3 contains 17 residues. The CDR3 is CASILTGGAALYNEQFF. The CDR3 DNA reads as TGTGCCAGCATATTGACTGGCGGGGCAGCTTTATACAATGAGCAGTTCTTC.

This clonotype has more than one count but fewer than ten. The rearrangement links TRBV30 to TRBJ1-1; a possible D gene is TRBD1 (5 bases). V was shortened by 3 bases and J by 5 bases, with 10 bases between the two germline ends. The CDR3 is made up of 12 amino acids. CDR1 and CDR2 (germline): GTSNPN, SVGIG (reference sequence). CDR3 in DNA: TGTGCCTGGAGAGGGGAGGGGACTGAAGCTTTCTTT. Its translation is CAWRGEGTEAFF.

In its sample, this clonotype was seen many times. This chain links TRBV7-3 with TRBJ2-5; possibly TRBD2 for D (6 bases). V gave up 4 bases and J gave up 7 bases, with 13 bases separating them. The V gene's germline CDR1 is SGHTA and CDR2 FQGTGA. The CDR3 has 13 residues. The DNA of the CDR3 is TGTGCCAGCAGCTGGGACTTCGGGTGGACCCAGTACTTC. This gives the protein CASSWDFGWTQYF.

Remarks on this clonotype: At one boundary the junction diverges from the germline segment, which might be a read error. The chain employs TRBV7-3 and TRBJ1-6; 7 bases match TRBD1. The V gene's germline CDR1 is SGHTA and CDR2 FQGTGA. The CDR3 sequence is 15 residues long. The CDR3 loop reads CACSLRGGGDSPLHF. CDR3 nucleotides: TGTGCCTGCAGCCTCAGGGGAGGGGGCGATTCACCCCTCCACTTT.

Ten or more counts support this clonotype. In DNA, the CDR3 is TGTGCCAGCAGTAGACGTGACAGGATATACGAGCAGTACTTC. This translates into CASSRRDRIYEQYF. This chain joins TRBV28 and TRBJ2-7; TRBD1 is a possible D gene (6 bases). Trimming pared 5 bases from V and 4 bases from J, leaving 15 bases between. The germline CDR1 and CDR2 sequences are MDHEN and SYDVKM. The CDR3 extends over 14 amino acids.

This clonotype was counted only a few times. The chain combines TRBV4-3 with TRBJ2-5; D perhaps matches TRBD2 (7 bases). The V gene lost 0 bases and the J gene lost 3 bases, with 14 bases spanning the gap. The CDR3 spans 16 residues. The V gene's germline CDR1 is LGHNA and CDR2 YSLEER. CDR3 in DNA: TGCGCCAGCAGCCAAGATCATGCGGGGGCCGAAGAGACCCAGTACTTC. Protein: CASSQDHAGAEETQYF.

This chain connects TRBV18 to TRBJ2-2, with 7 positions matching TRBD1. V trimming: 5 bases; J trimming: 0 bases; junction bases outside the gene matches: 3. CDR3 length equals 15 residues. CDR1 KGHSH and CDR2 LQKENI come from the germline V gene. The CDR3 sequence: CASSKDRANTGELFF. CDR3 nucleotide sequence: TGTGCCAGCTCAAAAGACAGGGCGAACACCGGGGAGCTGTTTTTT.

This clonotype was counted between two and nine times. The gene calls are TRBV6-1 and TRBJ1-1; no definite D call. The V gene lost 9 bases and the J gene lost 1 base, with 12 bases spanning the gap. This CDR3 spans 13 amino acids. In germline, CDR1 is MNHNS, CDR2 SASEGT. The CDR3 coding sequence is TGTGCCAGTCCCGGACCCTGGAACACTGAAGCTTTCTTT. This sequence encodes CASPGPWNTEAFF.

This clonotype has ten or more counts. V gene TRBV27 combines with J gene TRBJ1-2; D gene uncertain. From germline, CDR1 is MNHEY and CDR2 SMNVEV (reference sequence). This CDR3 is built from 15 residues. Trimming removed 4 bases at V and 4 bases at J, with 16 bases between. CDR3 region: CASSYSTESGYGYTF. Written as DNA, the CDR3 is TGTGCCAGCAGTTATTCCACAGAGAGCGGCTATGGCTACACCTTC.

This clonotype was counted many times. The chain joins TRBV7-3 to TRBJ2-1, with D tentatively TRBD1 or TRBD2 (5 bases each). The CDR3 runs to 13 residues. Trimming cost V 3 bases and J 7 bases, with 10 bases left between them. CDR1 SGHTA and CDR2 FQGTGA come from the germline V gene. The CDR3 region has the DNA TGTGCCAGCAGCTTGTTGGGGACGAATGAGCAGTTCTTC. Its translation: CASSLLGTNEQFF.

This clonotype was picked up a small number of times. The chain has TRBV7-8 and TRBJ2-2, with D perhaps matching TRBD2 (7 bases). CDR1 and CDR2 from the germline V gene are SGHVS and FQNEAQ. V was pared by 2 bases and J by 11 bases, with 15 bases between. CDR3 size: 14 residues. The CDR3 sequence: CASSLWQGRVELFF. The DNA of the CDR3 is TGTGCCAGCAGCTTATGGCAGGGGAGGGTCGAGCTGTTTTTT.

This clonotype was counted a few times. This chain links TRBV5-6 with TRBJ2-4; the D gene is possibly TRBD2 (6 bases). Deletions cut 2 bases from V and 1 base from J, with 10 bases between. The V gene's germline CDR1 is SGHDT and CDR2 YYEEEE. The CDR3 sequence is 15 residues long. CDR3 coding DNA: TGTGCCAGCAGCTTTCCAGGGAGGGCCAAAAACATTCAGTACTTC. Translating gives CASSFPGRAKNIQYF.

There are a few counts of this clonotype. The chain recombines TRBV25-1 with TRBJ2-1; D not resolved. Trimming removed 3 bases from V and 0 bases from J, with 15 bases in between. This CDR3 has 17 amino acids. Germline V gene data show CDR1 as MGHDK and CDR2 as SYGVNS. CDR3 in amino acids: CASSETPPPGSYNEQFF. Here the CDR3 DNA reads TGTGCCAGCAGTGAGACCCCTCCCCCGGGCTCCTACAATGAGCAGTTCTTC.

This clonotype was detected only a few times. The CDR3 coding sequence is TGTGCCATCAGTGAAGGGAGGGACGAGCAGTACTTC. It is translated as CAISEGRDEQYF. This chain connects TRBV10-3 to TRBJ2-7; 7 bases are shared with TRBD2. The CDR3 runs to 12 residues. V lost 3 bases, J lost 5 bases, and 1 base stayed unmatched. In germline, CDR1 is ENHRY, CDR2 SYGVKD.

The chain couples TRBV6-1 to TRBJ2-3, with TRBD2 matching 9 bases. Looked up from germline, CDR1 is MNHNS and CDR2 is SASEGT. With V trimmed by 5 bases and J by 6 bases, 6 bases remained unmatched. The CDR3 is made up of 14 amino acids. As DNA, the CDR3 is TGTGCCAGCAGTTCCAGCGGGAGGTTTGATACGCAGTATTTT. Encoded protein: CASSSSGRFDTQYF.

Many counts were recorded for this clonotype. The rearrangement joins TRBV18 to TRBJ2-3; TRBD1 aligns across 7 bases. The CDR3 contains 14 residues. In germline, CDR1 is KGHSH, CDR2 LQKENI. With V trimmed by 6 bases and J by 3 bases, 6 bases remained unmatched. For the CDR3, the DNA is TGTGCCAGCTCGCCGACAGGGCATACAGATACGCAGTATTTT. It translates to CASSPTGHTDTQYF.

This clonotype appeared many times. The rearrangement uses TRBV12-3 or TRBV12-4 and TRBJ2-1, with 10 bases lining up with TRBD1. V shed 2 bases and J 4 bases; nucleotides not matched to a gene: 5. This CDR3 has 16 residues. The CDR3 here is CASSLPGTGAYNEQFF. The CDR3 DNA follows: TGTGCCAGCAGTTTACCAGGGACAGGGGCGTACAATGAGCAGTTCTTC.

The sample holds many counts of this clonotype. The chain joins TRBV28 to TRBJ1-2; D is undetermined. V lost 5 bases, J lost 8 bases, and 9 bases lay in between. The CDR3 extends over 11 amino acids. The germline V gene has CDR1 MDHEN and CDR2 SYDVKM. CDR3 in DNA: TGTGCCAGCAGTGCGGTACGCGGCTACACCTTC. Protein: CASSAVRGYTF.

The rearrangement joins TRBV6-1 to TRBJ1-6; D possibly corresponds to TRBD1 (5 bases). Per the germline V gene, CDR1 is MNHNS and CDR2 is SASEGT. This CDR3 contains 16 residues. Between the trimmed V and J ends, which lost 3 bases and 4 bases, there was a span of 13 bases. The CDR3 nucleotides are TGTGCCAGCAGTGATCTGGGGGTAACTTATAATTCACCCCTCCACTTT. It is translated as CASSDLGVTYNSPLHF.

This clonotype was detected many times. This chain joins TRBV28 and TRBJ1-2; possibly TRBD1 for D (5 bases). The CDR3 totals 14 residues. CDR1 MDHEN and CDR2 SYDVKM come from the germline V gene. The V gene lost 6 bases and the J gene lost 5 bases, with 16 bases spanning the gap. This chain's CDR3 is CASSPGAGDYGYTF. The CDR3 bases are TGTGCCAGCAGCCCCGGGGCTGGGGATTATGGCTACACCTTC.

The chain is built from TRBV27 and TRBJ1-3; possibly TRBD1 for D (6 bases). This CDR3 has 15 residues. Germline values: CDR1 MNHEY, CDR2 SMNVEV (reference sequence). V shed 8 bases and J shed 2 bases, with 16 bases lying between them. The CDR3 nucleotides are TGTGCCAGCTCCCCGGTGGGGGCAGCTGGAAACACCATATATTTT. It codes for CASSPVGAAGNTIYF.

This clonotype was seen more than once but under ten times. The chain has TRBV28 and TRBJ1-1; weak D call: TRBD1 (6 bases). Germline V gene lookup returns CDR1 MDHEN and CDR2 SYDVKM. This CDR3 spans 12 amino acids. V shed 6 bases and J shed 9 bases, with 14 bases lying between them. CDR3 protein: CASRISRDKAFF. The CDR3 region has the DNA TGTGCCAGCAGAATATCCCGGGACAAAGCTTTCTTT.